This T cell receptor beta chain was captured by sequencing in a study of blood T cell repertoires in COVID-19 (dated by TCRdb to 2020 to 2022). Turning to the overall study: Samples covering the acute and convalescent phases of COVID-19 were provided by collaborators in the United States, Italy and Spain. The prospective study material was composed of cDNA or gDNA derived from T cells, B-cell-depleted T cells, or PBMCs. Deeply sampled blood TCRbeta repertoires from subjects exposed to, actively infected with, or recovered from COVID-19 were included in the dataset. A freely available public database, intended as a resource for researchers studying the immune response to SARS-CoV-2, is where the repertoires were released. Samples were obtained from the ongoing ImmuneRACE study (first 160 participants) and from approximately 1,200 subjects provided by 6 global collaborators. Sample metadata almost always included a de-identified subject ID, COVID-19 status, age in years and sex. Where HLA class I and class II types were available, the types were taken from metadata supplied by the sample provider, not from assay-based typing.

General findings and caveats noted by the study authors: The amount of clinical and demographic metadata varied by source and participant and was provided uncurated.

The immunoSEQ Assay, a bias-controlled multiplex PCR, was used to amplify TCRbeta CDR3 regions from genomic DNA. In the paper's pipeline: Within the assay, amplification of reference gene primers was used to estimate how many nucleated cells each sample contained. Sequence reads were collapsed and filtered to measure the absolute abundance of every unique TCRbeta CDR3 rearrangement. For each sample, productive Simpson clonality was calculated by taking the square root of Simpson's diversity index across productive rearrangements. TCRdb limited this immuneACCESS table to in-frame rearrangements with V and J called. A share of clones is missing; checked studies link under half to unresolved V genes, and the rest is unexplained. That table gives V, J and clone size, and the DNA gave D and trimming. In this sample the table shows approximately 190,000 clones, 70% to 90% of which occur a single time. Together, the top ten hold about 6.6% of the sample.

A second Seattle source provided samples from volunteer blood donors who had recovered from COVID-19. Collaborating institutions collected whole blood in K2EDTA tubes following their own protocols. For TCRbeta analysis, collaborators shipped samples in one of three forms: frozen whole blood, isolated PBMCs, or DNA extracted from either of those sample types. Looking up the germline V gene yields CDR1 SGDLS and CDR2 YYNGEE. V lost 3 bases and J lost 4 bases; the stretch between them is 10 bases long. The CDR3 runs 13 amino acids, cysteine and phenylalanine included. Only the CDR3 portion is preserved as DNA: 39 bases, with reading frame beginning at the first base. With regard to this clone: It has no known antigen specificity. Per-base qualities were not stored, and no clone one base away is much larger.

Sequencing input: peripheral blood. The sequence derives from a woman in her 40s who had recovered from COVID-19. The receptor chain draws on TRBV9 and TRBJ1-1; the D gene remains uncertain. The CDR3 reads CASSEPSSTEAFF. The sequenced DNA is TGTGCCAGCAGCGAACCTAGCAGCACTGAAGCTTTCTTT.